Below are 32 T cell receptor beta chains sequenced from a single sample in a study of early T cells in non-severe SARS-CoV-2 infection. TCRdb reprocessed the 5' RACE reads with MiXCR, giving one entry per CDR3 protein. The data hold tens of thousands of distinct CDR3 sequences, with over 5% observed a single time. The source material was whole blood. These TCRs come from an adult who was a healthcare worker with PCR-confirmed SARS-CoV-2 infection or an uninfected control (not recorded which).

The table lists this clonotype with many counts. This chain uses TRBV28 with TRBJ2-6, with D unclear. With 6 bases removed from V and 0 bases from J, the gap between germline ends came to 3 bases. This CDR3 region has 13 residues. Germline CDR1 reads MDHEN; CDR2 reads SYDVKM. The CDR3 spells CASRNSGANVLTF. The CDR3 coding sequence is TGTGCCAGCAGGAACTCTGGGGCCAACGTCCTGACTTTC.

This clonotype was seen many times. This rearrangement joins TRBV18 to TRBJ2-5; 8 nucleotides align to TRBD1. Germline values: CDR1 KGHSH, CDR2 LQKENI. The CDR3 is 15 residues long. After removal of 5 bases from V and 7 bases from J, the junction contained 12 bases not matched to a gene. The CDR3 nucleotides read TGTGCCAGCTCAGGACTTTCGGGACAGGCGGGGACCCAGTACTTC. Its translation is CASSGLSGQAGTQYF.

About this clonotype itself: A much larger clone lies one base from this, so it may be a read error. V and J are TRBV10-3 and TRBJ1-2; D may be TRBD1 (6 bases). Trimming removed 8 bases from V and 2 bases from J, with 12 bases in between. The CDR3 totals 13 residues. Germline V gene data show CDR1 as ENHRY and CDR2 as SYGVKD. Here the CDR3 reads CAIGVDSNYGYTF. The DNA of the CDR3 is TGTGCCATCGGCGTGGACAGCAACTATGGCTACACCTTC.

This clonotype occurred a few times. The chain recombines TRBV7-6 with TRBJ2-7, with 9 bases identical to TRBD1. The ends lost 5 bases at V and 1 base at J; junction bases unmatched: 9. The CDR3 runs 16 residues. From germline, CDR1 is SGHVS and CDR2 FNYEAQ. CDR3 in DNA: TGTGCCAGCAGCGCACCGGGACAGGGATTTTCCTACGAGCAGTACTTC. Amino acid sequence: CASSAPGQGFSYEQYF.

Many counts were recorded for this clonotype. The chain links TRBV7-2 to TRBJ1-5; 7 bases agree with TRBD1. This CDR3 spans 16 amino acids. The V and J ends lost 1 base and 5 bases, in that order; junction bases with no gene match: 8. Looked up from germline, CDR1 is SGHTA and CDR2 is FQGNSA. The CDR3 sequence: CASSLGGGRGYQPQHF. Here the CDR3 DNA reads TGTGCCAGCAGCTTAGGAGGGGGCCGAGGGTATCAGCCCCAGCATTTT.

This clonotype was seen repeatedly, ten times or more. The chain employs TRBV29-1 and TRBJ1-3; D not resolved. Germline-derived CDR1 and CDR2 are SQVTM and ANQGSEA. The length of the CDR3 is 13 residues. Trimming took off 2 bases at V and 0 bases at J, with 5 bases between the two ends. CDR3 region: CSVERHSGNTIYF. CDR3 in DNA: TGCAGCGTTGAACGGCACTCTGGAAACACCATATATTTT.

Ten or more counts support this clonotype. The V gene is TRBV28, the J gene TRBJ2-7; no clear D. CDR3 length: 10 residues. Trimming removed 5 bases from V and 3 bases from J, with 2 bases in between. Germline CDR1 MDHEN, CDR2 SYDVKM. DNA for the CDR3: TGTGCCAGCAGTGACTACGAGCAGTACTTC. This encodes CASSDYEQYF.

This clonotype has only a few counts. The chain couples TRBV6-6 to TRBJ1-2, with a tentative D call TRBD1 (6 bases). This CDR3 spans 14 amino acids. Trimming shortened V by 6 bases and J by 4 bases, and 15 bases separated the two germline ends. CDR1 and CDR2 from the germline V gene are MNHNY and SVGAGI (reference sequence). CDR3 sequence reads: CASSPGQNVYGYTF. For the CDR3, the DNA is TGTGCCAGCAGCCCCGGACAGAACGTCTATGGCTACACCTTC.

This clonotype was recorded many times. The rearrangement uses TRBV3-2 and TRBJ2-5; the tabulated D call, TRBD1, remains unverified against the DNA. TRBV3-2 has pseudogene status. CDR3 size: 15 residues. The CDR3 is CASSPQRQGGETQYF. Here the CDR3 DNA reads TGTGCCAGCAGCCCCCAAAGGCAGGGCGGGGAGACCCAGTACTTC.

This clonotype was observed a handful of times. DNA of the CDR3: TGCAGTGCTAGAGATCGGCGGGCAGGCTATGGCTACACCTTC. This codes for CSARDRRAGYGYTF. The chain links TRBV20-1 to TRBJ1-2; D is ambiguous. The CDR3 consists of 14 residues. CDR1 and CDR2 (germline): DFQATT, SNEGSKA (reference sequence). The germline V and J ends were trimmed by 0 bases and 4 bases, with 12 bases remaining between them.

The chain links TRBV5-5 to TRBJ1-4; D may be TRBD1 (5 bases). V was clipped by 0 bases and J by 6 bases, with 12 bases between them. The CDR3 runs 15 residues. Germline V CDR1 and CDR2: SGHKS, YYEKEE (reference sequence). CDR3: CASSLDPGRDEKLFF. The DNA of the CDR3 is TGTGCCAGCAGCTTGGATCCAGGGCGGGATGAAAAACTGTTTTTT.

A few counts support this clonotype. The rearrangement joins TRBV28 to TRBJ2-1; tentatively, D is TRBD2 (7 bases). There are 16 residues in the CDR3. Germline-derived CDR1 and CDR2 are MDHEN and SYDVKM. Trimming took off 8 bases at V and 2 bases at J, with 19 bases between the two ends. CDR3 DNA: TGTGCCAGCTATACATTTAGGGGGGGGCCCTACAATGAGCAGTTCTTC. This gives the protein CASYTFRGGPYNEQFF.

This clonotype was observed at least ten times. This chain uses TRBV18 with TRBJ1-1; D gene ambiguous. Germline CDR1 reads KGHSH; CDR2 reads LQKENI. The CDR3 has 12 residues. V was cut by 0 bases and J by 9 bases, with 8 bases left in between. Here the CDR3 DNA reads TGTGCCAGCTCACCACCGTTTAATCAAGCTTTCTTT. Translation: CASSPPFNQAFF.

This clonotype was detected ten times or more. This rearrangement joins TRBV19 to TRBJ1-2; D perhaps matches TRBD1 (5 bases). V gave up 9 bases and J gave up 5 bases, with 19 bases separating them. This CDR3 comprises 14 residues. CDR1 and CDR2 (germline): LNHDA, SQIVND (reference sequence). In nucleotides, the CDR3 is TGTGCCAGCAGCTACCAGGCGGGGGGTTATGGCTACACCTTC. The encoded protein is CASSYQAGGYGYTF.

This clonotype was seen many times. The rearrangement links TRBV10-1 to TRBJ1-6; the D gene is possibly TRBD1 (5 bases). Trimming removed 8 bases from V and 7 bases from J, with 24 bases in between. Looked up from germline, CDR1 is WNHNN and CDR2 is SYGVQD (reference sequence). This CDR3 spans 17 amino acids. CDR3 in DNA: TGCGCCAGCTATATCAGTGTCCCAGGGCTTGGCAATTCACCCCTCCACTTT. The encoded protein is CASYISVPGLGNSPLHF.

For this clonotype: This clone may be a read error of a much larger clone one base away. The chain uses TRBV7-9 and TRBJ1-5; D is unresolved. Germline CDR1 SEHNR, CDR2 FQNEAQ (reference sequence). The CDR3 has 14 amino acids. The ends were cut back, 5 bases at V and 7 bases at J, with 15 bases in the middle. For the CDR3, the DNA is TGTGCCAGCAGCCATGGGATCTTGGGGCAGCCCCAGCATTTT. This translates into CASSHGILGQPQHF.

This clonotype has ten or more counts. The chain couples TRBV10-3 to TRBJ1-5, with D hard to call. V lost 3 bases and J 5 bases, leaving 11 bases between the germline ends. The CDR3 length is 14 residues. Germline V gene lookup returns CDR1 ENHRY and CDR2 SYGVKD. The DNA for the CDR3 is TGTGCCATCAGTGACTTCGTATCTGATCAGCCCCAGCATTTT. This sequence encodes CAISDFVSDQPQHF.

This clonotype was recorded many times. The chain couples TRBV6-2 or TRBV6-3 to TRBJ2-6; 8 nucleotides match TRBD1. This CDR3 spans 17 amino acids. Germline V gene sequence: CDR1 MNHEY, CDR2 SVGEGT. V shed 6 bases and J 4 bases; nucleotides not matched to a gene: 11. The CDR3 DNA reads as TGTGCCAGCAGACGGACAGGGTCGAGATCCGGGGCCAACGTCCTGACTTTC. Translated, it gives CASRRTGSRSGANVLTF.

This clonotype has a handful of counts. CDR3 region: CASSLMEGRNTEAFF. CDR3 in DNA: TGTGCCAGCAGCTTAATGGAGGGCCGGAACACTGAAGCTTTCTTT. The rearrangement joins TRBV7-3 to TRBJ1-1; D is undetermined. Trimming shortened V by 1 base and J by 1 base, and 10 bases separated the two germline ends. The CDR3 contains 15 residues. Germline CDR1 SGHTA, CDR2 FQGTGA.

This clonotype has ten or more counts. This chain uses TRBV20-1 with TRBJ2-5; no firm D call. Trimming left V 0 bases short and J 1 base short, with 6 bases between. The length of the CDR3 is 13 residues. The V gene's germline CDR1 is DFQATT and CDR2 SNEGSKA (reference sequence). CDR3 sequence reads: CSARDWVQETQYF. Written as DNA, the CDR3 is TGCAGTGCTAGAGATTGGGTCCAAGAGACCCAGTACTTC.

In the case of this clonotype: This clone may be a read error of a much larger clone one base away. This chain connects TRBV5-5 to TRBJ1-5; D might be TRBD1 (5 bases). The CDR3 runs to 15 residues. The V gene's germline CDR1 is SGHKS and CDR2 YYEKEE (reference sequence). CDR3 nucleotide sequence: TGTGCCTGCAGCTTTGCCGGGACGGAAAATCAGCCCCAGCATTTT. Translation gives CACSFAGTENQPQHF. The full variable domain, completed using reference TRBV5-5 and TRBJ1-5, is DAGVTQSPTHLIKTRGQQVTLRCSPISGHKSVSWYQQVLGQGPQFIFQYYEKEERGRGNFPDRFSARQFPNYSSELNVNALLLGDSALYLCACSFAGTENQPQHFGDGTRLSIL.

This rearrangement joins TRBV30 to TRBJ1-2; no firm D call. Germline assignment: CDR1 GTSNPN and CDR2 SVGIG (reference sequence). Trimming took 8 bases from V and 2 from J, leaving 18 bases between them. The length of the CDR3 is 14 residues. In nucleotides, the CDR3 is TGTGCCCGCAGTCGTAACAACATCAACTATGGCTACACCTTC. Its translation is CARSRNNINYGYTF. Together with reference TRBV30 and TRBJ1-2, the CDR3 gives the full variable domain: SQTIHQWPATLVQPVGSPLSLECTVEGTSNPNLYWYRQAAGRGLQLLFYSVGIGQISSEVPQNLSASRPQDRQFILSSKKLLLSDSGFYLCARSRNNINYGYTFGSGTRLTVV.

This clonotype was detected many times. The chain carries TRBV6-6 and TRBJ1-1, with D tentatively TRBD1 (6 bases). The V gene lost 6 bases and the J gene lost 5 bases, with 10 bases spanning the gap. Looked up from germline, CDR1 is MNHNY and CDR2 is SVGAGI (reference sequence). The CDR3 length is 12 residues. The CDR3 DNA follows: TGTGCCAGCAGCCACACAGGGACTGAAGCTTTCTTT. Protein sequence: CASSHTGTEAFF.

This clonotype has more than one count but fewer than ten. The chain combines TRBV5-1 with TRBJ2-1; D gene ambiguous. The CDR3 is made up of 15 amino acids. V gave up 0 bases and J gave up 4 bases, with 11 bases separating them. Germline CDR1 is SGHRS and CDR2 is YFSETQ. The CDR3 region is CASSLALNLYNEQFF. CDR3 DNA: TGCGCCAGCAGCTTGGCCTTGAACTTATACAATGAGCAGTTCTTC.

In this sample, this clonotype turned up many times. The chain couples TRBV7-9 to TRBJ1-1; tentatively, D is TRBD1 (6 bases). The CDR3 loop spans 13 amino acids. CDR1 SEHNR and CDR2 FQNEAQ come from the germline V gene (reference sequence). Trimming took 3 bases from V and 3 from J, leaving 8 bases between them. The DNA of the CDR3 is TGTGCCAGCAGCTTCAACAGGGACACTGAAGCTTTCTTT. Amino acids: CASSFNRDTEAFF. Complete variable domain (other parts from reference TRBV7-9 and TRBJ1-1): DTGVSQNPRHKITKRGQNVTFRCDPISEHNRLYWYRQTLGQGPEFLTYFQNEAQLEKSRLLSDRFSAERPKGSFSTLEIQRTEQGDSAMYLCASSFNRDTEAFFGQGTRLTVV.

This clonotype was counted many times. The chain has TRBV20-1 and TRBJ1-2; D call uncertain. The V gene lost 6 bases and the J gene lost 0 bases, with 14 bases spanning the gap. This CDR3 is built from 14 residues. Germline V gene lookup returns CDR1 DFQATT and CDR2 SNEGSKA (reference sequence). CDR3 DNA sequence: TGCAGTGCCAAATCAGGTTACACTAACTATGGCTACACCTTC. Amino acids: CSAKSGYTNYGYTF.

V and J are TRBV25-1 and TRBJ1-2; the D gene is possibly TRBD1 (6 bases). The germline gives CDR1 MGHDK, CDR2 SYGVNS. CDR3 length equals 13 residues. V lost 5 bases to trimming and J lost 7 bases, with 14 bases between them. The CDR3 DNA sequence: TGTGCCAGCAGTAACGCGGGGGGCTCTGGCTACACCTTC. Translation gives CASSNAGGSGYTF.

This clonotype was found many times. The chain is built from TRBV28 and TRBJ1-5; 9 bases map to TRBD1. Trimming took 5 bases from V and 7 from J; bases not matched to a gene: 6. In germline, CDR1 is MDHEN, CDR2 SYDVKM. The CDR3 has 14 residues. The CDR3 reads CASSGTGRGQPQHF. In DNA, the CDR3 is TGTGCCAGCAGTGGGACAGGGAGAGGGCAGCCCCAGCATTTT.

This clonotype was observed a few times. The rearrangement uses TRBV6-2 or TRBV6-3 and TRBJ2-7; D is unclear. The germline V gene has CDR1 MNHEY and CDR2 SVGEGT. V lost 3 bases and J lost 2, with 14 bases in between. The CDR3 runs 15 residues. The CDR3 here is CASSYGSVPPYEQYF. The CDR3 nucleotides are TGTGCCAGCAGTTATGGGTCGGTCCCTCCCTACGAGCAGTACTTC.

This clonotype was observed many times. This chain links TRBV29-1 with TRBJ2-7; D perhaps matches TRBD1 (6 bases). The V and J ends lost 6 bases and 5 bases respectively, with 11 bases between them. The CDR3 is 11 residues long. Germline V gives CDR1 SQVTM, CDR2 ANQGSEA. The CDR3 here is CSVIRDNEQYF. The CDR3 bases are TGCAGCGTCATCCGGGACAACGAGCAGTACTTC.

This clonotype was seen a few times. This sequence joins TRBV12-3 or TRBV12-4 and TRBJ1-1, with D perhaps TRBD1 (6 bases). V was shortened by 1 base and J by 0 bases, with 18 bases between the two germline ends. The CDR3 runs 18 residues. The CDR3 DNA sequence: TGTGCCAGCAGTTTAGGTTTCAGGGGTGTTTGGATGAACACTGAAGCTTTCTTT. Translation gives CASSLGFRGVWMNTEAFF.

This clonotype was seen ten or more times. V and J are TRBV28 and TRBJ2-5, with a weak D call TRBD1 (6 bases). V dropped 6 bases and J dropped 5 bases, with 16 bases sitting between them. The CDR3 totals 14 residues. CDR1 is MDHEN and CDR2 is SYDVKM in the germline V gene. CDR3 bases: TGTGCCAGCAGACCAAACAGGGTTTTGGAGACCCAGTACTTC. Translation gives CASRPNRVLETQYF.